Included here is one T cell receptor (beta chain) sequence, with context. This clonotype appeared a few times. The antigen this receptor binds is unknown. Nothing much larger sits one base from this clone, and base qualities are not available. This specimen belongs to a study of blood T cells in healthy people across ages (dated by TCRdb to the mid-2010s). Notes on the research overall: Template switching captured roughly one uniquely barcoded TCR beta cDNA molecule per two T cells in model experiments. To avoid experimental bias, donors of different ages were spread randomly across the sequencing lanes. The study analyzed two additional independent replicas of 1 million unique cDNA reads from the same blood draw for two donors, one aged 18 to 30 and one aged 80 or older. The donors were split into four age groups: young (average about 16 years), middle-aged (39), aged (more than 55) and long-lived (roughly 88). Using deep sequencing normalized with unique cDNA molecular identifiers, the study measured how TCR beta repertoire diversity changes with age.

Library preparation employed 5' RACE. These reads were obtained on an Illumina HiSeq 2500. The second PCR ran for about 6 to 11 cycles and used a J-beta primer mix along with a sample-barcoded 5' primer. A template-switch 5' adaptor carrying 12 random nucleotides introduced a unique molecular identifier onto each TCR beta cDNA molecule. At least 3 million CDR3-containing paired-end reads were obtained from each sample. The Mint cDNA synthesis kit, primed by a TRBC-specific oligonucleotide, was used to synthesize first-strand cDNA from all RNA. All cDNA was treated with uracil-DNA glycosylase and then went through a first 18-cycle PCR with the universal primers M1SS and BC2_uni_R. In the original analysis: Normalization of each sample was performed by random selection of 1 million high-quality reads, each carrying a distinct molecular identifier. Reads sharing molecular identifiers were discarded rather than binned into consensus sequences. MiTCR, with a Q25 quality threshold and the strictest error-elimination algorithm, was used for CDR3 identification, clonotype clustering and error correction. A nonparametric unseen species model with Euler transformation was used to estimate a lower bound on total TCR beta diversity. TCRdb ran its own pipeline on the public reads, namely fastp trimming at Q25 and MiXCR clone calling, and kept in-frame beta chains. Merged by CDR3 protein, the rows form single entries marked with the most common genes and DNA. V and J calls and clone size were set by TCRdb, not the authors. The sample includes about 1.8 million distinct CDR3 sequences, with 40% to 55% observed a single time. The ten largest clonotypes hold roughly 2% of the sample.

Donors were 39 systemically healthy Caucasian individuals from Russia aged roughly 6 to 95 years. Roughly 10 milliliters of peripheral blood were collected from each donor into EDTA-treated Vacutainer tubes. Ficoll-Paque density-gradient centrifugation was used to isolate PBMCs, with at least 6 million per sample. Trizol reagent was used to extract total RNA from PBMCs, with at least 5.5 micrograms per sample. For every donor, flow cytometry on a PBMC aliquot measured the percentage of naive CD45RAhigh/CD27high T cells. From a lookup of the germline V gene (reference sequence), CDR1 and CDR2 are MNHEY and SMNVEV. V and J are truncated by 7 bases and 1 base respectively, leaving an intervening sequence of 5 bases. The CDR3 runs 13 residues from the cysteine to the phenylalanine. The CDR3 DNA has 39 bases and is translated from base 1. Overall study outcomes, separate from this receptor: A strong correlation was found between observed TCR beta diversity and the percentage of naive T cells measured by flow cytometry. As age increased, observed TCR beta diversity per million T cells dropped in a roughly linear way, and a significant reduction was already evident by age about 40. Total diversity estimates from one million sequenced T cells were considered lower bounds and underestimates. Donor CMV infection status was unknown, potentially confounding age-related changes in expanded clonotypes. Compared with the aged group, the long-lived group had more naive CD4+ T cells, fewer expanded clones and increased TCR diversity, a pattern suggesting age selection. Conclusive comparison of naive and antigen-experienced compartments was prevented by the profiling of bulk unsorted PBMCs.

The specimen sequenced was blood. This receptor was identified in a woman aged 35 to 49 in good health. The rearrangement joined TRBV27 to TRBJ1-6; TRBD1 is a weak D gene call, 5 bases matching. The CDR3 here reads CASKGSYNSPLHF. The DNA reads as follows: TGTGCCAGCAAGGGGTCCTATAATTCACCCCTCCACTTT.